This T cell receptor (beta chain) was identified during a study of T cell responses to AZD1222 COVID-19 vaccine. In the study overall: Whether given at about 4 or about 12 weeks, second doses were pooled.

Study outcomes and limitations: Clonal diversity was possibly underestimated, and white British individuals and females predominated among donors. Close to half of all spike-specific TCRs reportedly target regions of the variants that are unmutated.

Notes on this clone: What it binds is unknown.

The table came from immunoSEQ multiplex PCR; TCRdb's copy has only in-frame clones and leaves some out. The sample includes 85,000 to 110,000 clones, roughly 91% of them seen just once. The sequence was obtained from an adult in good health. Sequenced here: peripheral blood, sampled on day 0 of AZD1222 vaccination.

The CDR3 nucleotides read TGTGCCAGCAGTTTACTGGACAGGGATTCCTTCTATGGCTACACCTTC. Its translation: CASSLLDRDSFYGYTF. The chain uses TRBV28 and TRBJ1-2, with 8 bases that match TRBD1. Germline values: CDR1 MDHEN, CDR2 SYDVKM. This CDR3 region has 16 residues. The J segment lost 4 bases and the V segment lost 2 bases, leaving 9 bases of the junction unmatched.